The 11 T cell receptor beta chains presented below share a single source sample, sequenced in a study of T cell repertoires in cytomegalovirus infection. These receptors' targets are unknown. TCRdb analysed the reads with MiXCR anew, one entry per CDR3 protein. The sample shows some 500,000 distinct CDR3 sequences, roughly a third of them seen only once. Sequences were derived from cultured PBMCs, sampled from culture after CMV antigen stimulation. Receptors were obtained from a human donor in good health (CMV status not recorded). Some clones in this sample may be carry-over from other donors' samples.

This clonotype has only a few counts. The chain combines TRBV7-9 with TRBJ2-1; the D is unclear. Trimming took off 5 bases at V and 8 bases at J, with 16 bases between the two ends. The germline CDR1 and CDR2 sequences are SEHNR and FQNEAQ (reference sequence). The length of the CDR3 is 14 residues. CDR3 residues: CASSPWANRDEQFF. CDR3 DNA: TGTGCCAGCAGCCCCTGGGCTAATCGGGATGAGCAGTTCTTC.

The CDR3 nucleotides read TGTGCCAGCAGCAGAGTCTCTGGGGCCAACGTCCTGACTTTC. This gives the protein CASSRVSGANVLTF. J is TRBJ2-6 and V is TRBV12-3 or TRBV12-4; D remains unclear. This CDR3 is built from 14 residues. Trimming stripped 6 bases from V and 0 bases from J, with 6 bases between.

This clonotype was seen more than once but under ten times. The gene calls are TRBV5-3 and TRBJ2-1; D gene ambiguous. TRBV5-3 is assigned to the ORF class and has an uncertain function. Trimming removed 8 bases from V and 1 base from J, with 13 bases in between. The CDR3 consists of 14 residues. The CDR3: CASTNANSYNEQFF. For the CDR3, the DNA is TGTGCCAGCACAAACGCAAATTCCTACAATGAGCAGTTCTTC.

The sample holds many counts of this clonotype. This chain connects TRBV7-2 to TRBJ1-2; tentative D call: TRBD1 (5 bases). The CDR3 contains 15 residues. With 8 bases removed from V and 0 bases from J, the gap between germline ends came to 16 bases. CDR1 is SGHTA, CDR2 FQGNSA, per germline. The CDR3 reads CASDWGTAPNYGYTF. CDR3 sequence (DNA): TGTGCCAGCGACTGGGGGACGGCACCTAACTATGGCTACACCTTC.

This clonotype occurred a few times. This chain uses TRBV5-4 with TRBJ2-3, with D maybe TRBD2 (6 bases). Trimming shortened V by 5 bases and J by 2 bases, and 18 bases separated the two germline ends. Germline values: CDR1 SGHNT, CDR2 YYREEE (reference sequence). This CDR3 region has 16 residues. CDR3 loop: CASRPRGAGFTDTQYF. CDR3 bases: TGTGCCAGCAGGCCCCGGGGAGCGGGCTTCACAGATACGCAGTATTTT.

This clonotype has more than one count but fewer than ten. The rearrangement joins TRBV19 to TRBJ2-3, with TRBD2 as a possible D gene (6 bases). The CDR3 length is 15 residues. The germline V and J ends were trimmed by 3 bases and 1 base, with 11 bases remaining between them. Looked up from germline, CDR1 is LNHDA and CDR2 is SQIVND (reference sequence). Here the CDR3 DNA reads TGTGCCAGTAGTATCGTCGCTAGCGGCACAGATACGCAGTATTTT. Translating it yields CASSIVASGTDTQYF.

The rearrangement links TRBV7-6 to TRBJ2-1; 9 bases map to TRBD2. This CDR3 is built from 16 residues. Germline V lookup: CDR1 SGHVS, CDR2 FNYEAQ. The J segment lost 8 bases and the V segment lost 2 bases, leaving 10 bases of the junction unmatched. The CDR3 sequence is CASSLKGGLARDEQFF. The DNA of the CDR3 is TGTGCCAGCAGCTTAAAAGGTGGACTAGCGCGCGATGAGCAGTTCTTC.

This sequence joins TRBV11-3 and TRBJ2-3; 11 bases match TRBD2. The CDR3 covers 17 residues. Germline V CDR1 and CDR2: SGHNT, YENEEA. Trimming took 4 bases from V and 1 from J; bases not matched to a gene: 7. DNA for the CDR3: TGTGCCAGCAGCTCCTGGGGTAGCGGGAGGGGCACAGATACGCAGTATTTT. Protein sequence: CASSSWGSGRGTDTQYF.

This chain connects TRBV20-1 to TRBJ2-1, with 14 bases fitting TRBD2. With V trimmed by 3 bases and J by 9 bases, 7 bases remained unmatched. The CDR3 spans 15 residues. Germline V lookup: CDR1 DFQATT, CDR2 SNEGSKA (reference sequence). CDR3 bases: TGCAGTGCTAGGCCTCCGGGACTAGCGGGAGTTGAGCAGTTCTTC. Its translation is CSARPPGLAGVEQFF.

The V and J genes are TRBV19 and TRBJ2-5; TRBD1 is a possible D gene (6 bases). The V and J ends lost 6 bases and 5 bases respectively, with 13 bases between them. CDR1 LNHDA and CDR2 SQIVND come from the germline V gene (reference sequence). The CDR3 contains 13 residues. The CDR3: CASRTDSMETQYF. The CDR3 coding sequence is TGTGCCAGTAGAACGGACAGTATGGAGACCCAGTACTTC. The variable domain in full, completed from reference TRBV19 and TRBJ2-5, reads DGGITQSPKYLFRKEGQNVTLSCEQNLNHDAMYWYRQDPGQGLRLIYYSQIVNDFQKGDIAEGYSVSREKKESFPLTVTSAQKNPTAFYLCASRTDSMETQYFGPGTRLLVL.

The V gene is TRBV4-2, the J gene TRBJ2-4; TRBD2 agrees at 11 bases. Germline CDR1 is LGHNA and CDR2 is YNFKEQ. Losses at the gene ends were 3 bases for V and 8 bases for J; bases not matched to a gene: 18. The CDR3 loop spans 19 amino acids. CDR3 DNA: TGTGCCAGCAGCCATGGGATAGGCCTAGCGGGAGGAAGAGAGGACATTCAGTACTTC. It encodes CASSHGIGLAGGREDIQYF.